This T cell receptor (beta chain) emerged from a study of blood T cells in healthy people across ages. Comments on this clonotype: The antigen is not known.

CDR1 is SNHLY, CDR2 FYNNEI, per germline. Trimming pared 7 bases from V and 1 base from J, leaving 10 bases between. The CDR3 runs 13 residues. Study-wide results and limits: Estimates based on one million T cells were treated as lower bounds.

Next came a second PCR, run for roughly 6 to 11 cycles, which used a sample-barcoded 5' primer along with a J-beta primer mix. Carrying 12 random nucleotides, a template-switch adaptor labeled each individual cDNA molecule. TCRdb analysed the 5' RACE reads with MiXCR anew, one entry per CDR3 protein. The sample has some 1.7 million distinct CDR3 sequences, 28% seen once. The receptor's source is a woman aged 30 to 39 in good health. V usage is TRBV2 and J usage is TRBJ1-1; tentative D call: TRBD1 (5 bases). Input material: blood. The chain's CDR3 is CASNGAKNTEAFF. Here the CDR3 DNA reads TGTGCCAGCAACGGGGCGAAGAACACTGAAGCTTTCTTT.